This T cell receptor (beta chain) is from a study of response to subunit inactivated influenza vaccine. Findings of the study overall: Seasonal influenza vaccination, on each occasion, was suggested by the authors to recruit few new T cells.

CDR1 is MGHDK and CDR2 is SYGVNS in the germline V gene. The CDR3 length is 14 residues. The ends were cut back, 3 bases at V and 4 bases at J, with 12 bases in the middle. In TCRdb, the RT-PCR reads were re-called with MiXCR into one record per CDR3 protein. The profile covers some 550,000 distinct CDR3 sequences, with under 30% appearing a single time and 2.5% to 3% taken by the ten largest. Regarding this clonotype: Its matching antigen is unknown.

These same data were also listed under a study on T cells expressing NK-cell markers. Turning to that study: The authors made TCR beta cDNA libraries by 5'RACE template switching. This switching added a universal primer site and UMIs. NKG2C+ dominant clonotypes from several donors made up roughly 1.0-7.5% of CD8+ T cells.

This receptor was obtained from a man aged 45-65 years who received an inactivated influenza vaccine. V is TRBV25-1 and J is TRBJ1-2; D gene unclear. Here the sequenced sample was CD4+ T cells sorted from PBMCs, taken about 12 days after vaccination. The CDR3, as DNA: TGTGCCAGCAGTGACGGCCGAGGACTCTATGGCTACACCTTC. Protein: CASSDGRGLYGYTF.